This entry describes one TCR beta chain. The antigen remains undetermined. An Oncomine TCR Beta short-read assay was used to sequence the DNA from cultured CD4+ T cells. TCRdb re-called the PCR reads with MiXCR, one entry per CDR3 protein. This sample carries over 10,000 distinct CDR3 sequences, around three fifths of them seen once, and the ten largest clones take around 13%. The CDR3 length is 13 residues. Germline CDR1 is MNHEY and CDR2 is SMNVEV (reference sequence). This entry is derived from a study of vaccination and CD4 T cells after COVID-19. Indicated treatment: approximately nine-day PBMC culture with coronavirus spike peptide pools or control peptides (ViraFEST assay). For ViraFEST, peptide pools expanded antigen-specific T cells, after which the TCRs were sequenced. Study-wide results and caveats: Spike mono-reactivity marked 304 of 307 vaccine-specific clones in convalescent patients.

Sequenced sample: CD4+ T cells from blood, cultured in vitro. The TCR sequence derives from a human donor who had recovered from COVID-19. The V and J genes are TRBV27 and TRBJ2-7, with 7 bases identical to TRBD2. The CDR3 loop is CAVGGSTSYEQYF. DNA for the CDR3: TGTGCAGTTGGCGGGAGTACGTCCTACGAGCAGTACTTC.